The rows below give T cell receptor beta chains drawn from one sample of a study of control samples from healthy donors and cancer patients. The table came from immunoSEQ multiplex PCR; TCRdb's copy has only in-frame clones and leaves some out. This sample yields about 120,000 clones, of which 87% are seen a single time; around 10% belongs to the top ten. The sample consisted of blood. Source of these receptors: a young man in good health. The CDR3 runs from the conserved cysteine through the conserved F or W. The D gene is left open where the match is weak. The listing skips clone size in some rows; elsewhere it reads once, few, many or a size class.

v_call,j_call,cdr3_length,clone_size,d_call,cdr3_nt,cdr3_aa
TRBV2,TRBJ2-5,13,few,.,TGTGCCAGCTCCAGGGAGTACCAAGAGACCCAGTACTTC,CASSREYQETQYF
TRBV5-1,TRBJ2-1,16,.,.,TGCGCCAGCAGCTTGGCAACAGGGAGTACCTACAATGAGCAGTTCTTC,CASSLATGSTYNEQFF
TRBV24-1,TRBJ1-2,14,.,.,TGTGCCACCAGTTTTGGAGGGGGAGGAGGTGGCTACACCTTC,CATSFGGGGGGYTF
TRBV30,TRBJ2-1,13,.,TRBD2,TGTGCCTGTAGCGGGGTATCATACAATGAGCAGTTCTTC,CACSGVSYNEQFF
TRBV7-8,TRBJ1-5,16,.,.,TGTGCCAGCAGCTTAGCGGGCAGGTTTAGCAATCAGCCCCAGCATTTT,CASSLAGRFSNQPQHF
TRBV3-1/TRBV3-2,TRBJ1-1,13,.,.,TGTGCCAGCAGCCAAGATGTGACAGCTCAAGCTTTCTTT,CASSQDVTAQAFF
TRBV6-5,TRBJ1-1,15,.,.,TGTGCCAGCAGTTACTCGGCCGTATTGAACACTGAAGCTTTCTTT,CASSYSAVLNTEAFF
TRBV7-9,TRBJ1-2,13,.,.,TGTGCCAGCAGCTTATTCCCTGCCTATGGCTACACCTTC,CASSLFPAYGYTF
TRBV19,TRBJ1-3,15,few,.,TGTGCCAGTAGTGGGCGTCCTAGCTCTGGAAACACCATATATTTT,CASSGRPSSGNTIYF
TRBV5-6,TRBJ1-1,14,.,TRBD1,TGTGCCAGCAGCTTTGGACAGGGGGGGACTGAAGCTTTCTTT,CASSFGQGGTEAFF
TRBV2,TRBJ1-1,15,.,TRBD1,TGTGCCAGCAGGAAAGTTGTTAGGGGGCACACTGAAGCTTTCTTT,CASRKVVRGHTEAFF
TRBV10-3,TRBJ2-2,16,.,.,TGTGCCATCAGTGTGGGGGGGGCGGCGAACACCGGGGAGCTGTTTTTT,CAISVGGAANTGELFF
TRBV5-4,TRBJ2-2,15,.,TRBD1,TGTGCCAGCAGCTTCACAGGGGCGAACACCGGGGAGCTGTTTTTT,CASSFTGANTGELFF
TRBV19,TRBJ1-1,13,.,.,TGTGCCAGTAGGCTTGGGACGGCCACTGAAGCTTTCTTT,CASRLGTATEAFF
TRBV6-5,TRBJ1-5,13,.,.,TGTGCCAGCAGTTACGCCAGGGGTCAGCCCCAGCATTTT,CASSYARGQPQHF
TRBV6-1,TRBJ1-1,13,.,.,TGTGCCAGCAGTGAACAGGCCTTGAAGGAAGCTTTCTTT,CASSEQALKEAFF
TRBV25-1,TRBJ2-1,12,few,.,TGTGCCGGAGGGGAATCCTACAATGAGCAGTTCTTC,CAGGESYNEQFF
TRBV30,TRBJ1-5,13,.,.,TGTGCCTGGAGTCCCCAGGGAAATCAGCCCCAGCATTTT,CAWSPQGNQPQHF
TRBV3-1/TRBV3-2,TRBJ1-4,16,.,TRBD1,TGTGCCAGCAGCCATTCGGCGACAGGGGGTAATGAAAAACTGTTTTTT,CASSHSATGGNEKLFF
TRBV11-2,TRBJ2-7,17,few,TRBD2,TGTGCCAGCAGCACCCGACTAGCGGGGGGGGCTAACTACGAGCAGTACTTC,CASSTRLAGGANYEQYF
TRBV9,TRBJ2-1,17,.,TRBD2,TGTGCCAGCAGCGTAGGGATTGGCGGGGGGGCTGACAATGAGCAGTTCTTC,CASSVGIGGGADNEQFF
TRBV29-1,TRBJ1-2,14,.,TRBD1,TGCAGCGTTGAACGGACAGGGTTTCACTATGGCTACACCTTC,CSVERTGFHYGYTF
TRBV5-4,TRBJ1-6,14,.,TRBD1,TGTGCCAGCAGCTTAGGGACAGGCCATTCACCCCTCCACTTT,CASSLGTGHSPLHF
TRBV7-8,TRBJ2-5,15,.,.,TGTGCCAGCAGCTTATCTACTAGCCAGGGAGAGACCCAGTACTTC,CASSLSTSQGETQYF
TRBV3-1/TRBV3-2,TRBJ1-1,12,.,.,TGTGCCAGCAGCCAAGCAAACACTGAAGCTTTCTTT,CASSQANTEAFF
TRBV6-5,TRBJ2-7,14,.,.,TGTGCCAGCAGTTTATCCCACAGCTCCTACGAGCAGTACTTC,CASSLSHSSYEQYF
TRBV7-9,TRBJ2-1,14,.,.,TGTGCCAGCAGCGCCTCCGGGACCTTTAATGAGCAGTTCTTC,CASSASGTFNEQFF
TRBV11-2,TRBJ2-4,15,.,.,TGTGCCAGCAGCTTAGATAGGCTAGCCAAAAACATTCAGTACTTC,CASSLDRLAKNIQYF
TRBV4-1,TRBJ2-1,18,.,.,TGCGCCAGCAGCCATTGGGGCAGCCCTCGGACCTCCTACAATGAGCAGTTCTTC,CASSHWGSPRTSYNEQFF
TRBV7-2,TRBJ2-4,16,.,TRBD1,TGTGCCAGCAGCTTAGGTGGACAGGGGACGGGAAACATTCAGTACTTC,CASSLGGQGTGNIQYF
TRBV30,TRBJ2-2,15,.,.,TGTGCCTGGGGGGGAGGCAGGGCGAACACCGGGGAGCTGTTTTTT,CAWGGGRANTGELFF
TRBV6-5,TRBJ1-1,13,.,.,TGTGCCAGCAGTTACTCGACGGACACTGAAGCTTTCTTT,CASSYSTDTEAFF
TRBV19,TRBJ1-3,15,once,.,TGTGCCAGTAGTTCGGGACCTTACTCTGGAAACACCATATATTTT,CASSSGPYSGNTIYF
TRBV10-3,TRBJ2-3,18,.,TRBD2,TGTGCCATCAGTGAACTAGCGGGGGGCTCAAGCCAGGCGAATACGCAGTATTTT,CAISELAGGSSQANTQYF
TRBV7-2,TRBJ2-1,11,once,.,TGTGCCAGCAGAATTTCTTATGAGCAGTTCTTC,CASRISYEQFF
TRBV6-5,TRBJ1-5,14,.,TRBD1,TGTGCCAGCAGCCACCGGGACAGAGAAAAGCCCCAGCATTTT,CASSHRDREKPQHF
TRBV9,TRBJ2-1,15,.,TRBD2,TGTGCCAGCAGGGCTAGCGGGGGGTCCTACAATGAGCAGTTCTTC,CASRASGGSYNEQFF
TRBV9,TRBJ2-1,13,.,.,TGTGCCAGCAGCTCCGAAGCATACAATGAGCAGTTCTTC,CASSSEAYNEQFF
TRBV5-8,TRBJ2-6,18,.,TRBD2,TGTGCCAGCAGCTCCGGGACTAGTTCAGTCTCTGGGGCCAACGTCCTGACTTTC,CASSSGTSSVSGANVLTF
TRBV3-1/TRBV3-2,TRBJ1-2,14,.,.,TGTGCCAGCAGCCAAGATCTAGGGTATCGTGGCTACACCTTC,CASSQDLGYRGYTF
TRBV5-1,TRBJ1-2,13,.,.,TGCGCCAGCAGCATCGACAGTAACTATGGCTACACCTTC,CASSIDSNYGYTF
TRBV6-5,TRBJ2-5,15,few,TRBD2,TGTGCCAGCAGATATAGCGGGGGGGCATTGGAGACCCAGTACTTC,CASRYSGGALETQYF
TRBV19,TRBJ1-5,16,.,TRBD1,TGTGCCAGTAGTGCCCGGACAGGGGGCCCCAATCAGCCCCAGCATTTT,CASSARTGGPNQPQHF
TRBV6-5,TRBJ1-2,14,.,TRBD1,TGTGCCAGCAGGCCCCGAACAGGGGTCTATGGCTACACCTTC,CASRPRTGVYGYTF
TRBV18,TRBJ1-2,14,.,.,TGTGCCAGCTCACCCCGACGTGACCAGGACGGCTACACCTTC,CASSPRRDQDGYTF
TRBV11-3,TRBJ1-4,13,.,.,TGTGCCAGCAGCTTTGGCGTAAATGAAAAACTGTTTTTT,CASSFGVNEKLFF
TRBV27,TRBJ2-7,15,.,.,TGTGCCAGCAGTTTTGGACGGGGCCAATCCTACGAGCAGTACTTC,CASSFGRGQSYEQYF
TRBV9,TRBJ1-1,15,.,.,TGTGCCAGCAAATCAGGAGGGACTTCGAACACTGAAGCTTTCTTT,CASKSGGTSNTEAFF
TRBV13,TRBJ1-1,17,.,.,TGTGCCAGCAGCTTAGAGGGGAGGCGGATCATGAACACTGAAGCTTTCTTT,CASSLEGRRIMNTEAFF
TRBV2,TRBJ1-1,15,.,TRBD1,TGTGCCAGCAGGGGAGGGGACAGTTTGGGGACTGAAGCTTTCTTT,CASRGGDSLGTEAFF
TRBV6-5,TRBJ2-3,13,.,TRBD1,TGTGCCAGCAAGACAGGGAGCGTTGATACGCAGTATTTT,CASKTGSVDTQYF
TRBV2,TRBJ1-1,12,.,.,TGTGCCACCACGGTCGTCCGAACTGAAGCTTTCTTT,CATTVVRTEAFF
TRBV29-1,TRBJ2-1,16,.,TRBD1,TGCAGCGTTGATCCGGGACAGGACTTGGGAGGAGATGAGCAGTTCTTC,CSVDPGQDLGGDEQFF
TRBV5-6,TRBJ1-4,12,.,.,TGTGCCAGCAGCCTAAACCCGGAAAAACTGTTTTTT,CASSLNPEKLFF
TRBV5-6,TRBJ1-6,15,.,.,TGTGCCAGCAGCTTATGGGGACTGCCGAATTCACCCCTCCACTTT,CASSLWGLPNSPLHF
TRBV7-9,TRBJ2-5,16,.,TRBD2,TGTGCCAGCAGCTACGGGACTAGCGGGGGGAGGGAGACCCAGTACTTC,CASSYGTSGGRETQYF
TRBV7-2,TRBJ2-4,12,.,.,TGTGCCAGCAGCTTAGCCCAGGGGCCTCAGTACTTC,CASSLAQGPQYF
TRBV6-5,TRBJ1-5,15,.,.,TGTGCCAGCAGCCTGCAGGGGAATAGCAATCAGCCCCAGCATTTT,CASSLQGNSNQPQHF
TRBV9,TRBJ1-6,16,.,.,TGTGCCAGCAGCCTACGACAGGTCTCCTATAATTCACCCCTCCACTTT,CASSLRQVSYNSPLHF
TRBV15,TRBJ1-5,16,.,.,TGTGCCACCAGCAGGGCGGGTAGACAAGGCTCTCAGCCCCAGCATTTT,CATSRAGRQGSQPQHF